Listed below are T cell receptor beta chains from one sample, sequenced in a study of blood T cell repertoires in COVID-19. Measured with immunoSEQ multiplex PCR; TCRdb has only the in-frame clones, and not every one. The repertoire includes tens of thousands of clones, 75% to 95% of them detected once, and 5.5% to 7% sits in the top ten. Sequenced material: peripheral blood. The source is an elderly woman with acute or convalescent COVID-19. Each CDR3 is given with its conserved first and last residue. D genes are given only for firm matches. Some rows mark clone size as missing; the rest say once, few, many or name a class of expanded clone.

j_call	d_call	clone_size	v_call	cdr3_nt	cdr3_aa
TRBJ1-4	NA	NA	TRBV2	TGTGCCAGCAACCGAGCAGGGTATGAAAAACTGTTTTTT	CASNRAGYEKLFF
TRBJ1-6	NA	NA	TRBV19	TGTGCCAGTAGGAACCGGGACTCCTCCTTTAATTCACCCCTCCACTTT	CASRNRDSSFNSPLHF
TRBJ1-5	TRBD1	NA	TRBV19	TGTGCCAGTAATACGGGACAGGATAGCAATCAGCCCCAGCATTTT	CASNTGQDSNQPQHF
TRBJ2-7	TRBD1	NA	TRBV5-5	TGTGCCAGCAGCTTGGACAGGGGGGAGCAGTACTTC	CASSLDRGEQYF
TRBJ1-2	NA	NA	TRBV5-1	TGCGCCAGCAGCTTGGGCCCCCCGGTGGATGGCTACACCTTC	CASSLGPPVDGYTF
TRBJ1-1	NA	NA	TRBV2	TGTGCCAGCAGTGAGCAGGGAGGGACTGAAGCTTTCTTT	CASSEQGGTEAFF
TRBJ1-6	NA	few	TRBV19	TGTGCCAGTAGTGTGACCGGGGAAGATTCACCCCTCCACTTT	CASSVTGEDSPLHF
TRBJ2-7	NA	NA	TRBV28	TGTGCCAGCAGTTTAACAGGGCTCTACGAGCAGTACTTC	CASSLTGLYEQYF
TRBJ1-1	NA	NA	TRBV5-1	TGCGCCAGCAGCTTGGGGCCAGGGGAGAGGAACACTGAAGCTTTCTTT	CASSLGPGERNTEAFF
TRBJ2-7	NA	NA	TRBV1	TGCACCAGCAGCCAAGATTCAAACGGACTACTCTCCTACGAGCAGTACTTC	CTSSQDSNGLLSYEQYF
TRBJ1-4	NA	once	TRBV2	TGTGCCAGCAGCAGGTCTAATGAAAAACTGTTTTTT	CASSRSNEKLFF
TRBJ1-4	TRBD1	NA	TRBV16	TGTGCCAGCAGCCCAATTGACAGGGGGAATGAAAAACTGTTTTTT	CASSPIDRGNEKLFF
TRBJ1-6	TRBD1	NA	TRBV7-3	TGTGCCAGCAGCCGATATGGACAGGGGAATAATTCACCCCTCCACTTT	CASSRYGQGNNSPLHF
TRBJ2-1	TRBD2	NA	TRBV6-2/TRBV6-3	TGTGCCAGCAGTTACTCAGGGACTAGCATGGCCCCTGAGCAGTTCTTC	CASSYSGTSMAPEQFF
TRBJ1-3	TRBD1	NA	TRBV4-2	TGTGCCAGCAGCCTCCTAACAGGGGCCTCTGGAAACACCATATATTTT	CASSLLTGASGNTIYF
TRBJ1-5	TRBD1	NA	TRBV7-2	TGTGCCAGCAGCTTACAGGGGGCGCTTGTAAATCAGCCCCAGCATTTT	CASSLQGALVNQPQHF
TRBJ1-4	NA	once	TRBV7-9	TGTGCCAGCAGCTTTCAGGGTTATGAAAAACTGTTTTTT	CASSFQGYEKLFF